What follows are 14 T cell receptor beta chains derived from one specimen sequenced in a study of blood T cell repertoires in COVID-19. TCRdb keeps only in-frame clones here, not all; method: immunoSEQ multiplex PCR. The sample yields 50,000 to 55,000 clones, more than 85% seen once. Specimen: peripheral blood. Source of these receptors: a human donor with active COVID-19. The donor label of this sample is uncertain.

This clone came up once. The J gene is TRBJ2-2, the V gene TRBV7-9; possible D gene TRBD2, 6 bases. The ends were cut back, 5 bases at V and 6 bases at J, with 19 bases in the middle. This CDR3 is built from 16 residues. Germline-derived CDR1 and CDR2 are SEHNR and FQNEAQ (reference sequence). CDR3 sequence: CASSLSRLARAGELFF. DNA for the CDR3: TGTGCCAGCAGCCTAAGTCGCCTAGCGAGGGCCGGGGAGCTGTTTTTT.

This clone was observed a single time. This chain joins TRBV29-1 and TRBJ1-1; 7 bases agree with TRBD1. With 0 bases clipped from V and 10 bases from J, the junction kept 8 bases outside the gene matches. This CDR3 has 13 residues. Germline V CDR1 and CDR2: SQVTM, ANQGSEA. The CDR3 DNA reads TGCAGCGTTGAAGAAGGACAGGCTGTTGGAGCTTTCTTT. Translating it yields CSVEEGQAVGAFF.

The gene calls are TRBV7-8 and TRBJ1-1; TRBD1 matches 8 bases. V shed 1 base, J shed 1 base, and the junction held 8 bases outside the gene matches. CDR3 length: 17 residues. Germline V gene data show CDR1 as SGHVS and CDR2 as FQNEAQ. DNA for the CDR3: TGTGCCAGCAGCTTAGTGGTTGGTGGGACAGGGAACACTGAAGCTTTCTTT. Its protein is CASSLVVGGTGNTEAFF.

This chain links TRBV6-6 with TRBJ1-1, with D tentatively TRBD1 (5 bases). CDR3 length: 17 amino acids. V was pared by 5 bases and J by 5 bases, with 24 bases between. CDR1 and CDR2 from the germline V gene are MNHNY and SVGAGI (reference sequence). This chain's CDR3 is CASSHTQPYSGYTEAFF. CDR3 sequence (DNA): TGTGCCAGCAGTCACACACAACCATACTCAGGGTATACTGAAGCTTTCTTT.

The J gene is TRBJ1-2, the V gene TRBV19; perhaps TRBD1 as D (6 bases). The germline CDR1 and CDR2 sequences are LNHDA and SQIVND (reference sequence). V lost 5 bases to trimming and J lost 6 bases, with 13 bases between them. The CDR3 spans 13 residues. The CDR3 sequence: CASSFRRTDGYTF. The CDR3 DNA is TGTGCCAGTAGTTTCCGTAGGACAGATGGCTACACCTTC.

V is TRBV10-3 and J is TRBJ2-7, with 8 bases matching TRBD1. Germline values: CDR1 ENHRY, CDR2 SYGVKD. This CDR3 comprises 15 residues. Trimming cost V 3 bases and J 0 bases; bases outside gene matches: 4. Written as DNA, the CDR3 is TGTGCCATCAGTGAACCAGGGACAGGCTCCTACGAGCAGTACTTC. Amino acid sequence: CAISEPGTGSYEQYF.

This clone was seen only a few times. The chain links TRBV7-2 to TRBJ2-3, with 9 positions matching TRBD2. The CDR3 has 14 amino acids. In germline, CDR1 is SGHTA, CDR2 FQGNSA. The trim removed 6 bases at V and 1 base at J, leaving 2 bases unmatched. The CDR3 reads CASRLAGRTDTQYF. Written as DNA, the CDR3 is TGTGCCAGCAGGCTAGCGGGACGCACAGATACGCAGTATTTT.

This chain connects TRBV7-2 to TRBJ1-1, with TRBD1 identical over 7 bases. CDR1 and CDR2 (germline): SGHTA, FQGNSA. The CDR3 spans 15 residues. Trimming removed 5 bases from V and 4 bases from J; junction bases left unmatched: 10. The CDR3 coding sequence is TGTGCCAGCAGCCAATGGGCAGGGGGTGTCACTGAAGCTTTCTTT. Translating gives CASSQWAGGVTEAFF. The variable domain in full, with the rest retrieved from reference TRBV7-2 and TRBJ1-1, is GAGVSQSPSNKVTEKGKDVELRCDPISGHTALYWYRQSLGQGLEFLIYFQGNSAPDKSGLPSDRFSAERTGGSVSTLTIQRTQQEDSAVYLCASSQWAGGVTEAFFGQGTRLTVV.

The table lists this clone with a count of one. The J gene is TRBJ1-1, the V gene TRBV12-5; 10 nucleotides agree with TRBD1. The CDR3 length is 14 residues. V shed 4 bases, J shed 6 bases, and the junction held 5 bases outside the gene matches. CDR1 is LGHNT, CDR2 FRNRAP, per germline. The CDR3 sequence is CASGSGTGVSEAFF. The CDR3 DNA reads TGTGCTAGTGGTTCAGGGACAGGGGTATCTGAAGCTTTCTTT. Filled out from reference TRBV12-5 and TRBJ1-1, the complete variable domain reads DARVTQTPRHKVTEMGQEVTMRCQPILGHNTVFWYRQTMMQGLELLAYFRNRAPLDDSGMPKDRFSAEMPDATLATLKIQPSEPRDSAVYFCASGSGTGVSEAFFGQGTRLTVV.

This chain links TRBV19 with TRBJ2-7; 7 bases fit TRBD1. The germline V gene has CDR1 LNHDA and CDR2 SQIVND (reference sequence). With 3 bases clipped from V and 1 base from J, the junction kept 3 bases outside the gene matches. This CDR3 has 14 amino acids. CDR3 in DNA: TGTGCCAGTAGTATTGTGGACAGGTCCTACGAGCAGTACTTC. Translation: CASSIVDRSYEQYF.

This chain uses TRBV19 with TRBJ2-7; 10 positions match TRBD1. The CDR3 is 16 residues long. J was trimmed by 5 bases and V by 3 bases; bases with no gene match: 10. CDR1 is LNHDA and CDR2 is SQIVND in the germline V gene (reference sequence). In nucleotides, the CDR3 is TGTGCCAGTAGTATTCTAACGGGACAGGGGAGGAACGAGCAGTACTTC. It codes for CASSILTGQGRNEQYF.

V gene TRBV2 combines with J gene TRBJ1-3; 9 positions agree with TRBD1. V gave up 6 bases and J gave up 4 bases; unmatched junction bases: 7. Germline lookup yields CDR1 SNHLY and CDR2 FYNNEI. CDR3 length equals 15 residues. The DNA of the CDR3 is TGTGCCAGCAGCGAGCAGGACAGGGGAGGAAACACCATATATTTT. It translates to CASSEQDRGGNTIYF.

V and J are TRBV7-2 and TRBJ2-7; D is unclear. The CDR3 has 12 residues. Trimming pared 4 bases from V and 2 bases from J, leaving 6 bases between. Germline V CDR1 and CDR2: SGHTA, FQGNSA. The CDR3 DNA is TGTGCCAGCAGCTCAGTCGCCTACGAGCAGTACTTC. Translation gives CASSSVAYEQYF.

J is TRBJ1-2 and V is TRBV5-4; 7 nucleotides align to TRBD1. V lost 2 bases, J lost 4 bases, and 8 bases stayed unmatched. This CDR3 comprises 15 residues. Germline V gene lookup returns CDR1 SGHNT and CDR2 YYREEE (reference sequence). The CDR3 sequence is CASSLSGQVIYGYTF. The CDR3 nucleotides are TGTGCCAGCAGCTTATCCGGACAGGTTATCTATGGCTACACCTTC.